This T cell receptor (beta chain) was obtained from a study of CD8+ T cells in alopecia areata. Specified treatment: oral pan-JAK inhibitor, 5-10 mg twice daily. There are 14 residues in the CDR3. Trimming took 5 bases from V and 3 from J, leaving 11 bases between them. Germline CDR1 LNHDA, CDR2 SQIVND (reference sequence). cDNA reverse transcribed from extracted RNA served as the sequencing template. Libraries were prepared by immunoSEQ multiplex PCR; TCRdb keeps only in-frame clonotypes and omits some of them. Of about 140,000 clones detected, roughly four fifths appear once; the ten largest clones hold 25%.

This sequence was found in a human donor with alopecia areata. J is TRBJ2-1 and V is TRBV19; no definite D call. The sequences come from CD8+ T cells sorted from blood, collected at week 4, from a patient treated with tofacitinib. CDR3 in DNA: TGTGCCAGTAGTCCAAGCACCAGCTACAATGAGCAGTTCTTC. The encoded protein is CASSPSTSYNEQFF. Filled out from reference TRBV19 and TRBJ2-1, the complete variable domain reads DGGITQSPKYLFRKEGQNVTLSCEQNLNHDAMYWYRQDPGQGLRLIYYSQIVNDFQKGDIAEGYSVSREKKESFPLTVTSAQKNPTAFYLCASSPSTSYNEQFFGPGTRLTVL.